This record concerns one T cell receptor (beta chain) sequence. This specimen belongs to a study of blood T cell repertoires in COVID-19. J gave up 2 bases and V 4 bases, and 5 bases lay outside the gene matches. This CDR3 contains 15 residues. Germline CDR1 is SGHAT and CDR2 is FQNNGV. This table comes from immunoSEQ multiplex PCR, and its TCRdb copy is limited to in-frame clones, with some not included. Of around 250,000 clones listed, about 90% are singletons. Sequencing used peripheral blood. The receptor's source is a man in his 60s with acute or convalescent COVID-19. The rearrangement links TRBV11-2 to TRBJ2-7, with 10 positions matching TRBD1. CDR3 coding DNA: TGTGCCAGCAGCTCCCGGACAGGGGGTCCCTACGAGCAGTACTTC. Translating gives CASSSRTGGPYEQYF. Full variable domain (missing parts from reference TRBV11-2 and TRBJ2-7): EAGVAQSPRYKIIEKRQSVAFWCNPISGHATLYWYQQILGQGPKLLIQFQNNGVVDDSQLPKDRFSAERLKGVDSTLKIQPAKLEDSAVYLCASSSRTGGPYEQYFGPGTRLTVT.